The 10 T cell receptor beta chains below come from one sample, sequenced in a study of CD8 T cells in Susac syndrome. An input of about 0.5 to 1 ug of RNA was subjected to reverse transcription using random hexamers. One entry per CDR3 protein results from TCRdb running MiXCR on the immunoSEQ multiplex PCR reads. The sample lists approximately 180,000 distinct CDR3 sequences; 90% to 97% were seen once. Input material: CD4+ T cells from PBMCs. The source of these receptors is a human donor with multiple sclerosis.

V gene TRBV12-3 or TRBV12-4 combines with J gene TRBJ2-7; a possible D gene is TRBD2 (7 bases). This CDR3 has 14 amino acids. Trimming cost V 5 bases and J 5 bases, with 16 bases left between them. CDR3 loop: CASSPRGGANEQYF. CDR3 coding DNA: TGTGCCAGCAGTCCGAGGGGGGGGGCTAACGAGCAGTACTTC.

V and J are TRBV4-1 and TRBJ2-2; 8 bases fit TRBD2. Trimming took 0 bases from V and 4 from J; bases not matched to a gene: 10. Germline V gene sequence: CDR1 MGHRA, CDR2 YSYEKL. The CDR3 runs 18 residues. In DNA form, the CDR3 reads TGCGCCAGCAGCCAAGAGCGCGTGATAGCGGGGAGCACCGGGGAGCTGTTTTTT. Translating it yields CASSQERVIAGSTGELFF.

The V and J genes are TRBV15 and TRBJ1-5; 7 bases agree with TRBD1. CDR1 and CDR2 from the germline V gene are LNHNV and YYDKDF (reference sequence). The CDR3 is 16 residues long. V lost 1 base, J lost 1 base, and 4 bases stayed unmatched. CDR3 loop: CATSRVRGLSNQPQHF. The DNA for the CDR3 is TGTGCCACCAGCAGAGTCAGGGGGTTGAGCAATCAGCCCCAGCATTTT.

This chain connects TRBV29-1 to TRBJ1-2, with a possible D match to TRBD1 (5 bases). With 3 bases removed from V and 8 bases from J, the gap between germline ends came to 10 bases. Germline loops: CDR1 SQVTM, CDR2 ANQGSEA. There are 11 residues in the CDR3. Here the CDR3 reads CSVDGARGYTF. The CDR3 nucleotides are TGCAGCGTTGACGGGGCTAGAGGCTACACCTTC.

The chain combines TRBV30 with TRBJ1-1; no definite D call. The CDR3 runs to 13 residues. Per the germline V gene, CDR1 is GTSNPN and CDR2 is SVGIG (reference sequence). V lost 3 bases and J lost 2, with 10 bases in between. CDR3 in DNA: TGTGCCTGGAGCTTCGGATCCAACACTGAAGCTTTCTTT. It translates to CAWSFGSNTEAFF.

The chain recombines TRBV7-9 with TRBJ2-5, with D unresolved. Per the germline V gene, CDR1 is SEHNR and CDR2 is FQNEAQ (reference sequence). The CDR3 length is 12 residues. The germline V and J ends were trimmed by 7 bases and 5 bases, with 11 bases remaining between them. CDR3 amino acids: CASTDRLETQYF. In DNA, the CDR3 is TGTGCCAGCACCGATCGGCTGGAGACCCAGTACTTC.

This chain links TRBV29-1 with TRBJ2-1, with D possibly matching TRBD2 (7 bases). This CDR3 has 15 residues. With 3 bases removed from V and 10 bases from J, the gap between germline ends came to 22 bases. Germline CDR1 and CDR2: SQVTM and ANQGSEA. The CDR3: CSVDGRGPLVTEQFF. CDR3 sequence (DNA): TGCAGCGTTGATGGGCGGGGGCCCCTTGTAACCGAGCAGTTCTTC.

This chain joins TRBV5-6 and TRBJ2-6; weak D call: TRBD1 (5 bases). Germline lookup yields CDR1 SGHDT and CDR2 YYEEEE. Trimming shortened V by 1 base and J by 4 bases, and 9 bases separated the two germline ends. The CDR3 has 15 residues. Here the CDR3 reads CASSLSGSGANVLTF. CDR3 DNA: TGTGCCAGCAGCTTGTCAGGGTCCGGGGCCAACGTCCTGACTTTC.

This rearrangement joins TRBV20-1 to TRBJ2-5, with D maybe TRBD2 (6 bases). The CDR3 totals 15 residues. V gave up 6 bases and J gave up 1 base, with 18 bases separating them. The germline CDR1 and CDR2 sequences are DFQATT and SNEGSKA (reference sequence). The CDR3 DNA sequence: TGCAGTGCGGAAACTACCTCGGGACTCCAAGAGACCCAGTACTTC. Amino acid sequence: CSAETTSGLQETQYF.

This sequence joins TRBV20-1 and TRBJ2-7, with TRBD2 identical over 8 bases. Germline assignment: CDR1 DFQATT and CDR2 SNEGSKA (reference sequence). The CDR3 sequence is 14 residues long. Trimming took 1 base from V and 2 from J; bases not matched to a gene: 4. The DNA of the CDR3 is TGCAGTGCTAGAGGAGATAGCGGGACCTACGAGCAGTACTTC. It codes for CSARGDSGTYEQYF.